This T cell receptor (beta chain) was documented in a study of early T cells in non-severe SARS-CoV-2 infection. Study information: Sequencing was performed on bulk RNA from unsorted whole blood, leaving chains unpaired. Study results and caveats: Matching with VDJdb favored anti-spike CD8 responses (missing private and CD4 specificities).

Individual cDNA molecules carried attached unique molecular identifiers. Using its own MiXCR run on the 5' RACE reads, TCRdb lists one record per CDR3 protein. Of about 36,000 distinct CDR3 sequences in the sample, roughly 6.8% were seen once. Unmatched junction bases numbered 14, after V lost 4 bases and J lost 6 bases. CDR3 length: 16 residues. Per the germline V gene, CDR1 is LGHDT and CDR2 is YNNKEL (reference sequence). This clonotype has just a few counts. Its cognate antigen is unknown. The source of this sequence is an adult who was a healthcare worker with PCR-confirmed SARS-CoV-2 infection or an uninfected control (not recorded which). Here the sequenced sample was whole blood, taken at baseline. V and J are TRBV3-1 and TRBJ2-5, with 7 bases matching TRBD2. CDR3 bases: TGTGCCAGCAGCCGGGACCTAGCGGCAGGCGGCCAGACCCAGTACTTC. Its translation: CASSRDLAAGGQTQYF.